In this sample, the clone carrying this T cell receptor beta chain turned up a few times. Its antigen is not identified. Prepared libraries of TCR beta cDNA carried unique molecular identifiers. TCRdb analysed the PCR reads with MiXCR anew, one entry per CDR3 protein. The sample holds 750,000 to 950,000 distinct CDR3 sequences, around 50% seen once. This specimen belongs to a study of post-analysis software for immune sequencing data. The study's findings and limits: Patients carried 4 or 5 TRBV segments more frequently than controls did, and TRBV5-6, TRBV5-1 and TRBV20-1 were among them.

Looked up from germline, CDR1 is SGHRS and CDR2 is YFSETQ. Trimming took 0 bases from V and 5 from J, leaving 15 bases between them. The CDR3 has 15 residues. The clonotype originates from a girl between 10 and 17 years old with multiple sclerosis. The sample was blood. V gene TRBV5-1 combines with J gene TRBJ2-7; the D call may be TRBD1 or TRBD2 (5 bases each). CDR3 in amino acids: CASSLEQIGDHEQYF. Here the CDR3 DNA reads TGCGCCAGCAGCTTGGAACAGATTGGGGACCACGAGCAGTACTTC.